Listed below are T cell receptor beta chains from one sample, sequenced in a study of Ad26.COV2.S vaccination and SARS-CoV-2 variants. Repertoires were generated with immunoSEQ multiplex PCR, while TCRdb's copy carries only in-frame clones and drops some. The sample records about 350,000 clones, about 87% being singletons. This specimen was peripheral blood, taken in a trial of Ad26.COV2.S vaccine versus placebo. The receptors originated from a person aged 18-65 years who received the Ad26.COV2.S COVID-19 vaccine or a placebo. The CDR3 runs from the conserved cysteine through the conserved F or W. Fields, in order: CDR3 protein, CDR3 DNA, D gene, clone size, V gene, J gene. A D gene is named only where the DNA matches it firmly. Clone size is shown for a subset of rows, as once, few, many or a class of expanded clone.

CDR3 protein: CASSWGRALAGELFF
CDR3 DNA: TGTGCCAGCAGTTGGGGGCGGGCGTTGGCCGGGGAGCTGTTTTTT
D gene: .
clone size: .
V gene: TRBV28
J gene: TRBJ2-2

CDR3 protein: CASRLGDRNTYEQYF
CDR3 DNA: TGTGCCAGCAGGTTGGGGGACAGAAACACCTACGAGCAGTACTTC
D gene: TRBD1
clone size: .
V gene: TRBV2
J gene: TRBJ2-7

CDR3 protein: CASSLAKSSYNEQFF
CDR3 DNA: TGTGCCAGCAGTTTAGCGAAAAGCTCCTACAATGAGCAGTTCTTC
D gene: .
clone size: .
V gene: TRBV9
J gene: TRBJ2-1

CDR3 protein: CAISADTPGAKNIQYF
CDR3 DNA: TGTGCCATCAGTGCCGACACCCCGGGGGCCAAAAACATTCAGTACTTC
D gene: .
clone size: .
V gene: TRBV10-3
J gene: TRBJ2-4

CDR3 protein: CASSSTGEAYNEQFF
CDR3 DNA: TGTGCCAGCAGCTCAACAGGGGAAGCCTACAATGAGCAGTTCTTC
D gene: TRBD1
clone size: many
V gene: TRBV7-6
J gene: TRBJ2-1

CDR3 protein: CASSLIQRTEAFF
CDR3 DNA: TGTGCCAGCAGTTTAATCCAACGGACTGAAGCTTTCTTT
D gene: .
clone size: .
V gene: TRBV12-3/TRBV12-4
J gene: TRBJ1-1

CDR3 protein: CASVYTGELFF
CDR3 DNA: TGTGCCAGCGTATATACCGGGGAGCTGTTTTTT
D gene: .
clone size: once
V gene: TRBV12-3/TRBV12-4
J gene: TRBJ2-2

CDR3 protein: CASSFLTGPNEAFF
CDR3 DNA: TGTGCCAGCAGCTTCCTGACAGGGCCAAATGAAGCTTTCTTT
D gene: TRBD1
clone size: once
V gene: TRBV7-8
J gene: TRBJ1-1

CDR3 protein: CASSLDVLAGKSSYNEQFF
CDR3 DNA: TGTGCCAGCAGCTTAGACGTACTAGCGGGGAAGAGCTCCTACAATGAGCAGTTCTTC
D gene: TRBD2
clone size: .
V gene: TRBV11-3
J gene: TRBJ2-1

CDR3 protein: CASSLFRASSYNEQFF
CDR3 DNA: TGTGCCAGCAGCTTATTCCGCGCGAGCTCCTACAATGAGCAGTTCTTC
D gene: .
clone size: .
V gene: TRBV7-6
J gene: TRBJ2-1

CDR3 protein: CASSQAAQGQGYNEQFF
CDR3 DNA: TGCGCCAGCAGCCAAGCTGCTCAGGGACAGGGGTACAATGAGCAGTTCTTC
D gene: TRBD1
clone size: .
V gene: TRBV4-1
J gene: TRBJ2-1

CDR3 protein: CASSLGGQRYQPQHF
CDR3 DNA: TGTGCCAGCTCCCTAGGGGGACAGCGGTATCAGCCCCAGCATTTT
D gene: TRBD1
clone size: .
V gene: TRBV3-1/TRBV3-2
J gene: TRBJ1-5

CDR3 protein: CASSTWDGWAEAFF
CDR3 DNA: TGTGCCAGCAGCACATGGGATGGATGGGCTGAAGCTTTCTTT
D gene: .
clone size: .
V gene: TRBV7-2
J gene: TRBJ1-1

CDR3 protein: CASRGQAGSYNEQFF
CDR3 DNA: TGTGCCAGCAGAGGACAGGCGGGCTCCTACAATGAGCAGTTCTTC
D gene: TRBD1
clone size: few
V gene: TRBV25-1
J gene: TRBJ2-1

CDR3 protein: CASSIDSIVSNQPQHF
CDR3 DNA: TGTGCCAGTAGTATCGACAGCATAGTTAGCAATCAGCCCCAGCATTTT
D gene: .
clone size: .
V gene: TRBV19
J gene: TRBJ1-5

CDR3 protein: CASSPRDLGRNTINSPLHF
CDR3 DNA: TGTGCCAGCTCCCCGAGAGACTTGGGCCGTAACACTATTAATTCACCCCTCCACTTT
D gene: .
clone size: once
V gene: TRBV18
J gene: TRBJ1-6

CDR3 protein: CASSYSRVRETQYF
CDR3 DNA: TGTGCCAGCAGTTACTCCAGGGTACGCGAGACCCAGTACTTC
D gene: .
clone size: once
V gene: TRBV6-5
J gene: TRBJ2-5

CDR3 protein: CASSEEVNQPQHF
CDR3 DNA: TGTGCCAGCAGTGAAGAGGTGAATCAGCCCCAGCATTTT
D gene: .
clone size: .
V gene: TRBV2
J gene: TRBJ1-5

CDR3 protein: CASSQEAGGNNQPQHF
CDR3 DNA: TGTGCCAGCAGCCAAGAGGCCGGAGGAAACAATCAGCCCCAGCATTTT
D gene: .
clone size: .
V gene: TRBV4-2
J gene: TRBJ1-5

CDR3 protein: CASSLGTGTGTEAFF
CDR3 DNA: TGTGCCAGCTCACTTGGGACGGGGACTGGAACTGAAGCTTTCTTT
D gene: .
clone size: .
V gene: TRBV18
J gene: TRBJ1-1

CDR3 protein: CASSLLTGAKNIQYF
CDR3 DNA: TGTGCCAGCAGCTTACTTACAGGGGCCAAAAACATTCAGTACTTC
D gene: .
clone size: .
V gene: TRBV28
J gene: TRBJ2-4

CDR3 protein: CASSQDVGRSYGYTF
CDR3 DNA: TGCGCCAGCAGCCAAGATGTGGGCCGATCCTATGGCTACACCTTC
D gene: .
clone size: .
V gene: TRBV4-3
J gene: TRBJ1-2

CDR3 protein: CARRAKTGSNEKLFF
CDR3 DNA: TGTGCCAGGAGGGCAAAGACAGGGTCTAATGAAAAACTGTTTTTT
D gene: TRBD1
clone size: .
V gene: TRBV3-1/TRBV3-2
J gene: TRBJ1-4

CDR3 protein: CASSLSPVTSSYEQYF
CDR3 DNA: TGTGCCAGCAGCTTATCGCCCGTCACGAGCTCCTACGAGCAGTACTTC
D gene: .
clone size: .
V gene: TRBV7-2
J gene: TRBJ2-7

CDR3 protein: CASAARRQPQHF
CDR3 DNA: TGTGCTAGTGCCGCCCGGAGGCAGCCCCAGCATTTT
D gene: .
clone size: .
V gene: TRBV12-5
J gene: TRBJ1-5

CDR3 protein: CASSQDLQGGYTF
CDR3 DNA: TGTGCCAGCAGCCAAGATCTGCAGGGCGGCTACACCTTC
D gene: .
clone size: .
V gene: TRBV4-2
J gene: TRBJ1-2

CDR3 protein: CASSKRGVTYNEQFF
CDR3 DNA: TGTGCCAGCAGTAAGCGGGGGGTGACCTACAATGAGCAGTTCTTC
D gene: TRBD2
clone size: .
V gene: TRBV27
J gene: TRBJ2-1

CDR3 protein: CASSAGPAGELFF
CDR3 DNA: TGTGCCAGCAGCGCGGGGCCTGCCGGGGAGCTGTTTTTT
D gene: .
clone size: .
V gene: TRBV7-3
J gene: TRBJ2-2

CDR3 protein: CATQGLAGGPDTQYF
CDR3 DNA: TGTGCCACCCAGGGACTAGCGGGAGGACCAGATACGCAGTATTTT
D gene: TRBD2
clone size: .
V gene: TRBV2
J gene: TRBJ2-3

CDR3 protein: CASSEAQDTSSYNSPLHF
CDR3 DNA: TGTGCCAGCAGTGAAGCGCAGGACACTAGCTCCTATAATTCACCCCTCCACTTT
D gene: .
clone size: .
V gene: TRBV6-1
J gene: TRBJ1-6

CDR3 protein: CASSPPGGTSGGSYNEQFF
CDR3 DNA: TGTGCCAGCAGCCCCCCCGGGGGAACTAGCGGGGGGTCCTACAATGAGCAGTTCTTC
D gene: TRBD2
clone size: .
V gene: TRBV9
J gene: TRBJ2-1

CDR3 protein: CASKQTSMNTEAFF
CDR3 DNA: TGTGCCAGCAAACAGACTAGTATGAACACTGAAGCTTTCTTT
D gene: .
clone size: .
V gene: TRBV7-9
J gene: TRBJ1-1

CDR3 protein: CASSPGAKNTEAFF
CDR3 DNA: TGTGCCAGCTCACCAGGAGCAAAGAACACTGAAGCTTTCTTT
D gene: .
clone size: .
V gene: TRBV18
J gene: TRBJ1-1

CDR3 protein: CASSFLGGSSYNEQFF
CDR3 DNA: TGTGCCAGCAGTTTCCTCGGCGGGAGCTCCTACAATGAGCAGTTCTTC
D gene: TRBD2
clone size: .
V gene: TRBV28
J gene: TRBJ2-1

CDR3 protein: CASSLAGREGETQYF
CDR3 DNA: TGTGCCAGCAGCTTAGCGGGCAGGGAAGGAGAGACCCAGTACTTC
D gene: .
clone size: .
V gene: TRBV7-2
J gene: TRBJ2-5

CDR3 protein: CASSLGAGGIGTGELFF
CDR3 DNA: TGTGCCAGCAGCTTAGGTGCAGGGGGCATCGGCACCGGGGAGCTGTTTTTT
D gene: TRBD1
clone size: .
V gene: TRBV11-3
J gene: TRBJ2-2

CDR3 protein: CASSQELVDTQYF
CDR3 DNA: TGTGCCAGCAGCCAAGAACTGGTAGATACGCAGTATTTT
D gene: .
clone size: .
V gene: TRBV4-2
J gene: TRBJ2-3

CDR3 protein: CASSSDSVYEQYF
CDR3 DNA: TGCGCCAGCAGCTCGGATTCGGTCTACGAGCAGTACTTC
D gene: .
clone size: .
V gene: TRBV5-1
J gene: TRBJ2-7

CDR3 protein: CASSRRVTDEQYF
CDR3 DNA: TGTGCCAGCAGCCGCAGGGTGACGGACGAGCAGTACTTC
D gene: .
clone size: .
V gene: TRBV7-2
J gene: TRBJ2-7

CDR3 protein: CAWSEGNQPQHF
CDR3 DNA: TGTGCCTGGAGCGAAGGCAATCAGCCCCAGCATTTT
D gene: .
clone size: .
V gene: TRBV30
J gene: TRBJ1-5

CDR3 protein: CSVARTGGEWSEQFF
CDR3 DNA: TGCAGCGTTGCTCGGACAGGGGGCGAGTGGAGTGAGCAGTTCTTC
D gene: TRBD1
clone size: .
V gene: TRBV29-1
J gene: TRBJ2-1

CDR3 protein: CASSLEGQGKPQHF
CDR3 DNA: TGTGCCAGCAGTCTGGAGGGACAGGGGAAGCCCCAGCATTTT
D gene: TRBD1
clone size: many
V gene: TRBV28
J gene: TRBJ1-5

CDR3 protein: CASLGSEEKLFF
CDR3 DNA: TGTGCCAGTTTAGGGTCAGAGGAAAAACTGTTTTTT
D gene: .
clone size: .
V gene: TRBV19
J gene: TRBJ1-4

CDR3 protein: CASYTRSSPGANVLTF
CDR3 DNA: TGTGCCAGCTATACCAGGAGTTCTCCTGGGGCCAACGTCCTGACTTTC
D gene: .
clone size: .
V gene: TRBV28
J gene: TRBJ2-6

CDR3 protein: CASSQDRDNSPLHF
CDR3 DNA: TGTGCCAGCAGTCAGGACAGGGATAATTCACCCCTCCACTTT
D gene: TRBD1
clone size: .
V gene: TRBV28
J gene: TRBJ1-6

CDR3 protein: CATGGGPNSGNTIYF
CDR3 DNA: TGTGCCACGGGGGGGGGCCCGAACTCTGGAAACACCATATATTTT
D gene: .
clone size: .
V gene: TRBV28
J gene: TRBJ1-3

CDR3 protein: CACTPESAATNEKLFF
CDR3 DNA: TGTGCCTGTACACCTGAATCCGCCGCAACTAATGAAAAACTGTTTTTT
D gene: .
clone size: .
V gene: TRBV30
J gene: TRBJ1-4

CDR3 protein: CASSLKSTAGPLNTEAFF
CDR3 DNA: TGTGCCAGCAGCTTAAAAAGCACAGCCGGGCCCCTGAACACTGAAGCTTTCTTT
D gene: .
clone size: .
V gene: TRBV11-2
J gene: TRBJ1-1

CDR3 protein: CASSLERGQQAFF
CDR3 DNA: TGTGCCAGCAGTTTGGAAAGGGGGCAACAAGCTTTCTTT
D gene: TRBD1
clone size: .
V gene: TRBV27
J gene: TRBJ1-1

CDR3 protein: CASSGKGYTF
CDR3 DNA: TGTGCCAGCAGCGGGAAAGGCTACACCTTC
D gene: .
clone size: once
V gene: TRBV7-2
J gene: TRBJ1-2

CDR3 protein: CASSFRDLRKGTEAFF
CDR3 DNA: TGTGCCAGCAGTTTCCGGGACCTCCGAAAGGGCACTGAAGCTTTCTTT
D gene: .
clone size: .
V gene: TRBV6-2/TRBV6-3
J gene: TRBJ1-1